The entry below describes one T cell receptor beta chain. Its antigen remains unidentified. This record comes from a study of cytomegalovirus exposure and HLA in healthy donors. Points from the study as a whole: CMV serostatus was the only recorded immune exposure for donors. With high specificity and sensitivity, the classifier reportedly diagnosed cytomegalovirus status. Associated with cytomegalovirus, according to the listing, were 150 to 200 TCR beta chains.

There are 11 residues in the CDR3. The V end was cut by 5 bases, the J end by 9 bases, with 11 bases between. Looked up from germline, CDR1 is DFQATT and CDR2 is SNEGSKA (reference sequence). The PCR ran on 60 Vbeta and 13 Jbeta primers. Produced via immunoSEQ multiplex PCR; TCRdb's table is partial and in-frame only. The sample gives 150,000 to 200,000 clones, 81% of which show up once; approximately 2% is in the top ten. Donors in the study were healthy people who gave bone marrow. Material for sequencing was PBMCs. The chain carries TRBV20-1 and TRBJ1-3; D remains ambiguous. The clonotype comes from a woman between 18 and 29 years old in good health and CMV-seropositive. CDR3 DNA sequence: TGCAGTGCTCCTCAACCGGGCACCATATATTTT. This gives the protein CSAPQPGTIYF.